The source of this T cell receptor (beta chain) is a study of neoadjuvant nivolumab and ipilimumab in lung cancer. General study findings and limits: From pretherapy to surgery, tumor richness and clonality rose with dual therapy. Compared with tumor-adjacent uninvolved lung, resected tumors showed greater richness and clonality.

The CDR3 has 13 amino acids. CDR1 is SGDLS, CDR2 YYNGEE, per germline. Trimming cost V 1 base and J 8 bases, with 12 bases left between them. This clone was detected only once. Its cognate antigen is unknown. Clones were read by immunoSEQ multiplex PCR, and TCRdb kept only the in-frame ones, dropping some. The sample shows over 45,000 clones, more than 85% of them seen only once. The TCR originated in an adult with non-small cell lung cancer. Some clones in this sample may be carry-over from other donors' samples. The input for sequencing was blood, taken before neoadjuvant nivolumab, alone or with ipilimumab. The V gene is TRBV9, the J gene TRBJ1-1, with D possibly being TRBD1 (6 bases). The CDR3 nucleotides are TGTGCCAGCAGCGTACGCGGAACAGGGGAAGCTTTCTTT. Its translation is CASSVRGTGEAFF.